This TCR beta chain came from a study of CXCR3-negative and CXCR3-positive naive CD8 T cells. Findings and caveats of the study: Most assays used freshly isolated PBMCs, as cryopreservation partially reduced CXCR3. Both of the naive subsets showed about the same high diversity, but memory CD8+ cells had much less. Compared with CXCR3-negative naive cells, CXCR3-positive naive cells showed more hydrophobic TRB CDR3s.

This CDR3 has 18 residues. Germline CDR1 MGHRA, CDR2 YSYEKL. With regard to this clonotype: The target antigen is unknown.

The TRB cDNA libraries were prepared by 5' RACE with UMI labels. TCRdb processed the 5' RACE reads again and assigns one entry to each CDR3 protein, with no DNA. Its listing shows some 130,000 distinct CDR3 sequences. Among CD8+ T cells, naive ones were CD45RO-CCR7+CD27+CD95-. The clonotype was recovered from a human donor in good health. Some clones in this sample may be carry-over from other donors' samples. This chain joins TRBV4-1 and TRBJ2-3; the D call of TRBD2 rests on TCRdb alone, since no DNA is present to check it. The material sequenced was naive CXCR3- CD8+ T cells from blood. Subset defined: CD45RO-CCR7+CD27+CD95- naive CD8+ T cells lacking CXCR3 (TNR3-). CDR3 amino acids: CASSQEPGTSGSTDTQYF.